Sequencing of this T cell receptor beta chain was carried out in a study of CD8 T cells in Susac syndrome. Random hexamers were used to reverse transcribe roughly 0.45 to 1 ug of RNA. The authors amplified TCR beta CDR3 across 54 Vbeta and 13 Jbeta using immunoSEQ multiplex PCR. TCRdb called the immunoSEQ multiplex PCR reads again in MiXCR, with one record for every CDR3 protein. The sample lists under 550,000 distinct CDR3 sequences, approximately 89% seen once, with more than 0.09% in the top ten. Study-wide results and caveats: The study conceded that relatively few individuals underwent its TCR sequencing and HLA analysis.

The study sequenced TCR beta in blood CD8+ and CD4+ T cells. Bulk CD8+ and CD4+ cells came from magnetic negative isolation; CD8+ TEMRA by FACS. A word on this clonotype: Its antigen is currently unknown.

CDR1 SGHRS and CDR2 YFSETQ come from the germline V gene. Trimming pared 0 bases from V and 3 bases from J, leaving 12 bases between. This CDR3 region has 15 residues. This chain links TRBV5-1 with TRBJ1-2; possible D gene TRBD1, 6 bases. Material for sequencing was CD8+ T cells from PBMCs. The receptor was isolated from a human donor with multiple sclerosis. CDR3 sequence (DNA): TGCGCCAGCAGCTTGGAAGGACAGCTTTACTATGGCTACACCTTC. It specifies CASSLEGQLYYGYTF.